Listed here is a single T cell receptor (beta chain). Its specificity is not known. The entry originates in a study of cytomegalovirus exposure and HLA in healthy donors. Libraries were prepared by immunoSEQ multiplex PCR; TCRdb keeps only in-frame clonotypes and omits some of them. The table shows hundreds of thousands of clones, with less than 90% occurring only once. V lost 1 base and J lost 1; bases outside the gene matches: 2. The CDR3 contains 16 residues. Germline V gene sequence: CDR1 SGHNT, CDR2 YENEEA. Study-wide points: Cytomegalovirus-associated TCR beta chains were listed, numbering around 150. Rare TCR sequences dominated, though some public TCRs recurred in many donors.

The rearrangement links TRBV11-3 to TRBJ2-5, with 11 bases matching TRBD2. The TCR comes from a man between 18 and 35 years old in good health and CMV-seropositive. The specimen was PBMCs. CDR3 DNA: TGTGCCAGCAGCTTAGGGGGGACTAGCGGCCAAGAGACCCAGTACTTC. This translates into CASSLGGTSGQETQYF. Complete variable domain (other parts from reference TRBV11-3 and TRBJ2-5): EAGVVQSPRYKIIEKKQPVAFWCNPISGHNTLYWYLQNLGQGPELLIRYENEEAVDDSQLPKDRFSAERLKGVDSTLKIQPAELGDSAVYLCASSLGGTSGQETQYFGPGTRLLVL.